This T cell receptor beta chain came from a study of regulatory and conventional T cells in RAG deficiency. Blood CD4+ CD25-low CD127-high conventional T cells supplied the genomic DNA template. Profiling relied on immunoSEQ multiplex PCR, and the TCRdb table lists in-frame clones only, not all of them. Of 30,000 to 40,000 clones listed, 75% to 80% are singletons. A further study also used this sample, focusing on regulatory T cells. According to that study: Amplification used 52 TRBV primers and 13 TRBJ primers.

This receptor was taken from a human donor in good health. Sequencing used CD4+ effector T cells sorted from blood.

For the CDR3, the DNA is TGTGCCAGCTGGGACAGGTCCTACGAGCAGTACTTC. Translation: CASWDRSYEQYF. The chain uses TRBV19 and TRBJ2-7; 8 nucleotides match TRBD1. The CDR3 length is 12 residues. CDR1 and CDR2 from the germline V gene are LNHDA and SQIVND (reference sequence). Trimming removed 9 bases from V and 1 base from J; junction bases left unmatched: 2.